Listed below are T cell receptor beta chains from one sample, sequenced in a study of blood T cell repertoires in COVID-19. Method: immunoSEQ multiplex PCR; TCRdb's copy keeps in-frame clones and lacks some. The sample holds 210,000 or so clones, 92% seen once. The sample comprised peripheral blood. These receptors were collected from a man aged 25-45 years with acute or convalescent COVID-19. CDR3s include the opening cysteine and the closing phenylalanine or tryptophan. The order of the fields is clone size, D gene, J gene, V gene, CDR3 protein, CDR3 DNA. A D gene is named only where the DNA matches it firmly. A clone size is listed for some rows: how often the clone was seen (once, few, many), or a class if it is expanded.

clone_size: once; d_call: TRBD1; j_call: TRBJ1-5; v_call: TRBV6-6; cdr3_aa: CASSLGTDNQPQHF; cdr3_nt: TGTGCCAGCAGCCTGGGGACAGACAATCAGCCCCAGCATTTT
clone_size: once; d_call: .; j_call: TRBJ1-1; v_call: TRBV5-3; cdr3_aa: CARSTLLTGFNTEAFF; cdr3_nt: TGTGCCAGAAGCACACTCCTCACAGGGTTTAACACTGAAGCTTTCTTT
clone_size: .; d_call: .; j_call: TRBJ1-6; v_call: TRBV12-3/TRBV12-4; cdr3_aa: CASSYGAGSPLHF; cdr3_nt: TGTGCCAGCAGTTACGGTGCAGGATCACCCCTCCACTTT
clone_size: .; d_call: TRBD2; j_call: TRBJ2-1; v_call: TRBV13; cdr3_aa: CASSALLAGSDNEQFF; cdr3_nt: TGTGCCAGCAGCGCGTTACTAGCGGGGTCAGACAATGAGCAGTTCTTC
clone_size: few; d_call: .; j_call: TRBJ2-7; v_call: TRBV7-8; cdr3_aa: CASSTRQTYEQYF; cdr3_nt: TGTGCCAGCAGCACTAGACAAACCTACGAGCAGTACTTC
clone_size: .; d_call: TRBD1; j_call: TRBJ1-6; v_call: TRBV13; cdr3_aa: CASSLLGQGRAPLHF; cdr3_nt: TGTGCCAGCAGCTTACTGGGACAGGGTAGGGCACCCCTCCACTTT
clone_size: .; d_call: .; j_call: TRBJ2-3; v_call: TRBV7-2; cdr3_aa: CASTLGRGADTQYF; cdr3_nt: TGTGCCAGCACCTTAGGCAGGGGCGCAGATACGCAGTATTTT
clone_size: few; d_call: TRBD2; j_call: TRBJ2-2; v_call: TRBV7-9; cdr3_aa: CASSPLRGAGELFF; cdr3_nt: TGTGCCAGCAGCCCACTCCGGGGGGCCGGGGAGCTGTTTTTT
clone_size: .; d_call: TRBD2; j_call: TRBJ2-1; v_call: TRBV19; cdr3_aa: CAIASGRGNEQFF; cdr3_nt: TGTGCCATTGCTAGCGGGAGAGGGAATGAGCAGTTCTTC
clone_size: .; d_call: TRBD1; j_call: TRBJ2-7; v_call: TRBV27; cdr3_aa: CASRQGETYEQYF; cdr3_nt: TGTGCCAGCCGGCAGGGGGAGACCTACGAGCAGTACTTC
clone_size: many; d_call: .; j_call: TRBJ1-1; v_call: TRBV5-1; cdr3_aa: CASSLNRANTEAFF; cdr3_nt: TGCGCCAGCAGCTTGAACAGGGCGAACACTGAAGCTTTCTTT
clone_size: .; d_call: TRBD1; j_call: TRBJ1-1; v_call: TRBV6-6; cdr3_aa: CASSARQGNTEAFF; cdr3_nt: TGTGCCAGCAGTGCCCGACAGGGGAACACTGAAGCTTTCTTT
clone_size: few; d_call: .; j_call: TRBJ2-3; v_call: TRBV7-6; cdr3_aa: CASSLRGVADTQYF; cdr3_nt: TGTGCCAGCAGCTTACGCGGGGTGGCAGATACGCAGTATTTT
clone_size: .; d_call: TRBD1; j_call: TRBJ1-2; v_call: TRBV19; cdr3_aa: CASSIRSGTGVSHTF; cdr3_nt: TGTGCCAGTAGTATTCGATCCGGGACAGGGGTGTCGCACACCTTC
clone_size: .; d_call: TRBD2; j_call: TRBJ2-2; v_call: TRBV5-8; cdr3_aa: CASTVLMAGGHPGELFF; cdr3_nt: TGTGCCAGCACCGTGCTTATGGCGGGAGGGCACCCCGGGGAGCTGTTTTTT
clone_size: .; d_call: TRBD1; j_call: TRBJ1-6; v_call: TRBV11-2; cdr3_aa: CASSLRAGGIETPLHF; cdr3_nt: TGTGCCAGCAGCTTACGGGCAGGGGGCATCGAGACACCCCTCCACTTT
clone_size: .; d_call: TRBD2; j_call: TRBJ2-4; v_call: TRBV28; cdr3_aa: CASSMTSRGNIQYF; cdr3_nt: TGTGCCAGCAGTATGACTAGCCGTGGAAACATTCAGTACTTC
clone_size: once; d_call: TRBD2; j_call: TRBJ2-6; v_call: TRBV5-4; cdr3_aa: CASSLGRGSLGGANVLTF; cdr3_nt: TGTGCCAGCAGCTTGGGTCGCGGGAGTCTAGGGGGGGCCAACGTCCTGACTTTC
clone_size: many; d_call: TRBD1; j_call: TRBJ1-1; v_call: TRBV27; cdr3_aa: CASNTGGKSFAEAFF; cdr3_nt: TGTGCCAGTAATACAGGGGGTAAGAGCTTCGCTGAAGCTTTCTTT
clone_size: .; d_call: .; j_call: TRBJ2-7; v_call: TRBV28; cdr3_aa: CASSLPPVAEQYF; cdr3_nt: TGTGCCAGCAGTTTACCCCCGGTAGCAGAGCAGTACTTC
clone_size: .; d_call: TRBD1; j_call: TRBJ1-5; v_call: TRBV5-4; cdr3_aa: CASSSDRSQPQHF; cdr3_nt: TGTGCCAGCAGCTCGGACAGGTCACAGCCCCAGCATTTT
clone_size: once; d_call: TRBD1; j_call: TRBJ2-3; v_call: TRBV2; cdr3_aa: CASTWPGQASSTDTQYF; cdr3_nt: TGTGCCAGCACCTGGCCGGGACAGGCTTCTAGCACAGATACGCAGTATTTT
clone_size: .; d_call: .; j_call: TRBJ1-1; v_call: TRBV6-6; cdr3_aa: CASNGGVPEAFF; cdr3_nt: TGTGCCTCGAACGGGGGGGTTCCTGAAGCTTTCTTT
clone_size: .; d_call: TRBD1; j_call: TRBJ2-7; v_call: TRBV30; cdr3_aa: CAWGTGVEQYF; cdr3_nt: TGTGCCTGGGGGACAGGGGTCGAGCAGTACTTC
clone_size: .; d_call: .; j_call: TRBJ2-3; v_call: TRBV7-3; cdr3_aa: CASSSSYTDTQYF; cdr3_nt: TGTGCCAGCAGCTCTAGCTACACAGATACGCAGTATTTT
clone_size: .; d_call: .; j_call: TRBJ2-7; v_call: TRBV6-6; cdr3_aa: CASSYFSLGYEQYF; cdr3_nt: TGTGCCAGCAGTTATTTTAGCTTGGGCTACGAGCAGTACTTC
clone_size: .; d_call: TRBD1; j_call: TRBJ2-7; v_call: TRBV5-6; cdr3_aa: CASSFGTGEYF; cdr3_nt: TGTGCCAGCAGCTTTGGGACAGGGGAGTACTTC
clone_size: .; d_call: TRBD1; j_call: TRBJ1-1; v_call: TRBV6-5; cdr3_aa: CASSYSGTGEAFF; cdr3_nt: TGTGCCAGCAGTTACTCAGGGACAGGTGAAGCTTTCTTT
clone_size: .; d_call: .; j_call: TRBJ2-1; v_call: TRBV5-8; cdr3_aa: CASSLPGFTYNEQFF; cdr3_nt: TGTGCCAGCAGCCTGCCAGGGTTCACCTACAATGAGCAGTTCTTC
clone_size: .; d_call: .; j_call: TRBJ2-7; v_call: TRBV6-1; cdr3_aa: CASSERSQYF; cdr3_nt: TGTGCCAGCAGTGAGAGAAGCCAGTACTTC
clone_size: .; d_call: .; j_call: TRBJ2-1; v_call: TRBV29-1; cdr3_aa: CSPTFSGNEQFF; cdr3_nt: TGCAGCCCTACCTTTAGCGGCAATGAGCAGTTCTTC
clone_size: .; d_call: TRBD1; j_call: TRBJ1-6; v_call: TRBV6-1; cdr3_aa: CASSEPTGESPLHF; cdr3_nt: TGTGCCAGCAGTGAACCGACAGGGGAATCACCCCTCCACTTT
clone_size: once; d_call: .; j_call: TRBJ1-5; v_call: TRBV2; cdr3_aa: CASSAGDQPQHF; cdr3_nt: TGTGCCAGCAGTGCAGGGGATCAGCCCCAGCATTTT
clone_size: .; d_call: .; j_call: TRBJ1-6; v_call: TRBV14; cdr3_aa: CASSQAQGQSSPLHF; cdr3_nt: TGTGCCAGCAGCCAAGCGCAGGGGCAATCTTCACCCCTCCACTTT
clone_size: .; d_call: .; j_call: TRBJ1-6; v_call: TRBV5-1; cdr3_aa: CASSSEGGPLGSPLHF; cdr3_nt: TGCGCCAGCAGCTCCGAGGGGGGGCCCTTAGGATCACCCCTCCACTTT
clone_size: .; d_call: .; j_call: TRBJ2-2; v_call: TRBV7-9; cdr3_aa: CASRTRGGSDTGELFF; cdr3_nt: TGTGCCAGCAGGACCCGCGGGGGCTCCGACACCGGGGAGCTGTTTTTT
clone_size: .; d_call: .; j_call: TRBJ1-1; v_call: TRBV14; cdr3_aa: CASSQAGDASQAFF; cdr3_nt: TGTGCCAGCAGCCAAGCAGGGGACGCATCCCAAGCTTTCTTT
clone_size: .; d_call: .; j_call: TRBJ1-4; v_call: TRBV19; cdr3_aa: CASSPQIATNEKLFF; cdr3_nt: TGTGCCAGTAGTCCCCAAATTGCAACTAATGAAAAACTGTTTTTT